These T cell receptor beta chains were read from a single sample in a study of graft-versus-host responses after intestinal transplantation. Generated by immunoSEQ multiplex PCR, the TCRdb table keeps only in-frame clones and is missing some. The table lists tens of thousands of clones, roughly 91% of them singletons. Their cognate antigens are unknown. The sequencing here drew on unstimulated CD8+ T cells sorted from spleen or lymph node cells, taken before intestinal transplant. Every receptor here comes from a human donor who received an intestinal transplant. Both conserved end residues are part of each CDR3. The order of the fields is D gene, J gene, clone size, V gene, CDR3 DNA, CDR3 protein. D genes are given only for firm matches. A clone size is listed for some rows: how often the clone was seen (once, few, many), or a class if it is expanded.

d_gene: TRBD1
j_gene: TRBJ1-1
abundance: NA
v_gene: TRBV7-9
CDR3nt: TGTGCCAGCAGCCCGGAGACAGGGGGAAAGACTGAAGCTTTCTTT
CDR3aa: CASSPETGGKTEAFF

d_gene: NA
j_gene: TRBJ1-1
abundance: NA
v_gene: TRBV28
CDR3nt: TGTGCCAGCAGTTCGAGGGTTGAGGCGAACACTGAAGCTTTCTTT
CDR3aa: CASSSRVEANTEAFF

d_gene: TRBD2
j_gene: TRBJ2-7
abundance: few
v_gene: TRBV4-3
CDR3nt: TGCGCCAGCAGCCGGGCCGCTAGCGGGGGGGCCTACGAGCAGTACTTC
CDR3aa: CASSRAASGGAYEQYF

d_gene: TRBD1
j_gene: TRBJ2-4
abundance: NA
v_gene: TRBV30
CDR3nt: TGTGCCTGGAGTGTGGGACAGGGAAACATTCAGTACTTC
CDR3aa: CAWSVGQGNIQYF

d_gene: TRBD1
j_gene: TRBJ2-7
abundance: NA
v_gene: TRBV30
CDR3nt: TGTGCCTGGAAGGGTAGGGGACAGGGCGGAGGAGAGCAGTACTTC
CDR3aa: CAWKGRGQGGGEQYF

d_gene: TRBD1
j_gene: TRBJ1-1
abundance: NA
v_gene: TRBV19
CDR3nt: TGTGCCAGTAGTAAGAGGGGACAGTTTTATGAAGCTTTCTTT
CDR3aa: CASSKRGQFYEAFF

d_gene: TRBD1
j_gene: TRBJ2-1
abundance: NA
v_gene: TRBV27
CDR3nt: TGTGCCAGCAGTTTCGGTCCCTTTGACAGGGATAATGAGCAGTTCTTC
CDR3aa: CASSFGPFDRDNEQFF

d_gene: TRBD2
j_gene: TRBJ2-3
abundance: NA
v_gene: TRBV7-9
CDR3nt: TGTGCCAGCAGCCTAGGACTAGCGGGGAGCACAGATACGCAGTATTTT
CDR3aa: CASSLGLAGSTDTQYF

d_gene: TRBD1
j_gene: TRBJ1-6
abundance: NA
v_gene: TRBV16
CDR3nt: TGTGCCAGCAGCCAGACAGGGAGTAATTCACCCCTCCACTTT
CDR3aa: CASSQTGSNSPLHF

d_gene: TRBD2
j_gene: TRBJ2-7
abundance: NA
v_gene: TRBV19
CDR3nt: TGTGCCAGTTCGCAAGCGGGGGAAGGATACGAGCAGTACTTC
CDR3aa: CASSQAGEGYEQYF

d_gene: TRBD1
j_gene: TRBJ1-2
abundance: NA
v_gene: TRBV29-1
CDR3nt: TGCAGCGCTCGACAGGGTTATGGCTACACCTTC
CDR3aa: CSARQGYGYTF

d_gene: NA
j_gene: TRBJ2-3
abundance: NA
v_gene: TRBV4-3
CDR3nt: TGCGCCAGCAGCCAAGATCTGCCGGGACATACCACAGATACGCAGTATTTT
CDR3aa: CASSQDLPGHTTDTQYF

d_gene: NA
j_gene: TRBJ2-3
abundance: NA
v_gene: TRBV30
CDR3nt: TGTGCCTGGAGTGTACTGGCAGGGGGCACAGATACGCAGTATTTT
CDR3aa: CAWSVLAGGTDTQYF

d_gene: NA
j_gene: TRBJ2-2
abundance: NA
v_gene: TRBV4-1
CDR3nt: TGCGCCAGCAGTCAACTCCCAGGGTCCCCCGGGGAGCTGTTTTTT
CDR3aa: CASSQLPGSPGELFF

d_gene: TRBD2
j_gene: TRBJ2-1
abundance: NA
v_gene: TRBV11-2
CDR3nt: TGTGCCAGCAGCTTAGAAGCGGGGGGTCGTTTCCATGAGCAGTTCTTC
CDR3aa: CASSLEAGGRFHEQFF

d_gene: TRBD1
j_gene: TRBJ2-7
abundance: NA
v_gene: TRBV5-6
CDR3nt: TGTGCCAGCAGCTTGTGGCCGGGACAGGGGGCCCACGAGCAGTACTTC
CDR3aa: CASSLWPGQGAHEQYF

d_gene: TRBD2
j_gene: TRBJ2-3
abundance: NA
v_gene: TRBV7-9
CDR3nt: TGTGCCAGCAGCTTACCCGGGACTAGCGGAGATACGCAGTATTTT
CDR3aa: CASSLPGTSGDTQYF

d_gene: NA
j_gene: TRBJ1-1
abundance: NA
v_gene: TRBV20-1
CDR3nt: TGCAGTGCTTGGGCCACTGAAGCTTTCTTT
CDR3aa: CSAWATEAFF

d_gene: NA
j_gene: TRBJ2-1
abundance: NA
v_gene: TRBV2
CDR3nt: TGTGCCAGCAGTGCGGGGGCTAGCGGTTACAATGAGCAGTTCTTC
CDR3aa: CASSAGASGYNEQFF

d_gene: NA
j_gene: TRBJ2-1
abundance: NA
v_gene: TRBV9
CDR3nt: TGTGCCAGCAGCCCAGAGGGCTTACCCAATGAGCAGTTCTTC
CDR3aa: CASSPEGLPNEQFF

d_gene: NA
j_gene: TRBJ1-1
abundance: NA
v_gene: TRBV7-9
CDR3nt: TGTGCCAGCAGTGTAGCGAACACTGAAGCTTTCTTT
CDR3aa: CASSVANTEAFF

d_gene: TRBD1
j_gene: TRBJ1-1
abundance: NA
v_gene: TRBV27
CDR3nt: TGTGCCAGCAGGGTAGCCGGGACAGGGGGTTCCAACACTGAAGCTTTCTTT
CDR3aa: CASRVAGTGGSNTEAFF

d_gene: TRBD2
j_gene: TRBJ2-2
abundance: NA
v_gene: TRBV7-9
CDR3nt: TGTGCCAGCAAGTATCCGAGCGGGGGGTTACAATCCGGGGAGCTGTTTTTT
CDR3aa: CASKYPSGGLQSGELFF

d_gene: TRBD2
j_gene: TRBJ2-7
abundance: NA
v_gene: TRBV7-8
CDR3nt: TGTGCCAGCAGCGAGACTAGCGGAAAAATCATCTCCTACGAGCAGTACTTC
CDR3aa: CASSETSGKIISYEQYF

d_gene: TRBD2
j_gene: TRBJ2-1
abundance: NA
v_gene: TRBV15
CDR3nt: TGTGCCACCAGAGCCACCATCGGACTAGCGGGGGCCCTCGATGAGCAGTTCTTC
CDR3aa: CATRATIGLAGALDEQFF

d_gene: TRBD1
j_gene: TRBJ2-1
abundance: NA
v_gene: TRBV27
CDR3nt: TGTGCCAGCAGGAAGGGGGCCAATGAGCAGTTCTTC
CDR3aa: CASRKGANEQFF

d_gene: TRBD1
j_gene: TRBJ1-2
abundance: NA
v_gene: TRBV25-1
CDR3nt: TGTGCCAGCAGTGAAACAGGGGTTAGTTATGGCTACACCTTC
CDR3aa: CASSETGVSYGYTF

d_gene: TRBD1
j_gene: TRBJ2-5
abundance: NA
v_gene: TRBV2
CDR3nt: TGTGCCAGCAGGCGACAGGGGGAAGAGACCCAGTACTTC
CDR3aa: CASRRQGEETQYF

d_gene: NA
j_gene: TRBJ2-7
abundance: NA
v_gene: TRBV7-7
CDR3nt: TGTGCCAGCAGCTTACCCCACAGGTCCCATAGGGCCTACGAGCAGTACTTC
CDR3aa: CASSLPHRSHRAYEQYF

d_gene: TRBD1
j_gene: TRBJ1-6
abundance: few
v_gene: TRBV2
CDR3nt: TGTGCCAGCAGGGACAGGGTCAATTCACCCCTCCACTTT
CDR3aa: CASRDRVNSPLHF

d_gene: NA
j_gene: TRBJ2-2
abundance: NA
v_gene: TRBV25-1
CDR3nt: TGTGCCAGCAGTGAAATCGTCGAAGTGGGCCCCGGGGAGCTGTTTTTT
CDR3aa: CASSEIVEVGPGELFF

d_gene: TRBD2
j_gene: TRBJ2-5
abundance: NA
v_gene: TRBV4-1
CDR3nt: TGCGCCAGCAGCCCAGGGCGGGGGGGGATCCAAGAGACCCAGTACTTC
CDR3aa: CASSPGRGGIQETQYF

d_gene: NA
j_gene: TRBJ1-2
abundance: NA
v_gene: TRBV29-1
CDR3nt: TGCAGCGTGCCAGATAATGGCTACACCTTC
CDR3aa: CSVPDNGYTF

d_gene: TRBD1
j_gene: TRBJ1-2
abundance: few
v_gene: TRBV6-5
CDR3nt: TGTGCCAGCAGTTCACAGGGGGCGGATGGCTACACCTTC
CDR3aa: CASSSQGADGYTF

d_gene: NA
j_gene: TRBJ2-3
abundance: NA
v_gene: TRBV10-1
CDR3nt: TGCGCCAGCAGTATGACCGTAGTAGCCGGCACAGATACGCAGTATTTT
CDR3aa: CASSMTVVAGTDTQYF

d_gene: NA
j_gene: TRBJ2-7
abundance: NA
v_gene: TRBV30
CDR3nt: TGTGCCTGGGGGCCCGGCACGTACGAGCAGTACTTC
CDR3aa: CAWGPGTYEQYF

d_gene: TRBD2
j_gene: TRBJ2-7
abundance: NA
v_gene: TRBV2
CDR3nt: TGTGCCAGCGGGGCTAGCGGGGACCCCTACGAGCAGTACTTC
CDR3aa: CASGASGDPYEQYF

d_gene: TRBD2
j_gene: TRBJ2-3
abundance: NA
v_gene: TRBV11-2
CDR3nt: TGTGCCAGCAGCTTTGGGCGGGGGGGCTGGTTGGATACGCAGTATTTT
CDR3aa: CASSFGRGGWLDTQYF

d_gene: TRBD2
j_gene: TRBJ2-1
abundance: NA
v_gene: TRBV6-6
CDR3nt: TGTGCCAGCAGTTACTCGAGCGGGGGCGGAGGGGAGCAGTTCTTC
CDR3aa: CASSYSSGGGGEQFF

d_gene: TRBD2
j_gene: TRBJ2-1
abundance: NA
v_gene: TRBV10-2
CDR3nt: TGCGCCAGCAGTGAGTTAGCGGGGGGGCTGTCCTACAATGAGCAGTTCTTC
CDR3aa: CASSELAGGLSYNEQFF

d_gene: TRBD1
j_gene: TRBJ1-1
abundance: NA
v_gene: TRBV10-3
CDR3nt: TGTGCCATCAGTTACAACACAGGGGGAGAAAACACTGAAGCTTTCTTT
CDR3aa: CAISYNTGGENTEAFF

d_gene: TRBD1
j_gene: TRBJ2-7
abundance: NA
v_gene: TRBV4-3
CDR3nt: TGCGCCAGCAGCCTAACCTGGACAGGCGGCTCCTACGAGCAGTACTTC
CDR3aa: CASSLTWTGGSYEQYF